This T cell receptor beta chain was obtained from a study of T cell repertoires in cytomegalovirus infection. As for the study in general: Peptides in the study included HLA-C-restricted and HLA-B-restricted CMV epitopes.

V was shortened by 2 bases and J by 0 bases, with 14 bases between the two germline ends. Germline-derived CDR1 and CDR2 are SGHDN and FVKESK. There are 17 residues in the CDR3. One entry per CDR3 protein results from TCRdb running MiXCR on the reads. This sample has under 850,000 distinct CDR3 sequences, with 30% to 35% found just once. This clonotype has only a few counts. The antigen remains unidentified. The gene calls are TRBV14 and TRBJ1-5, with D tentatively TRBD1 (5 bases). The sequencing used cultured PBMCs, collected from culture after CMV antigen stimulation. This TCR was sampled from a human donor in good health (CMV status not recorded). Some clones in this sample may be carry-over from other donors' samples. The CDR3 DNA sequence: TGTGCCAGCAGCCAATCCGGGGGGAGGTTTAGCAATCAGCCCCAGCATTTT. The encoded protein is CASSQSGGRFSNQPQHF.